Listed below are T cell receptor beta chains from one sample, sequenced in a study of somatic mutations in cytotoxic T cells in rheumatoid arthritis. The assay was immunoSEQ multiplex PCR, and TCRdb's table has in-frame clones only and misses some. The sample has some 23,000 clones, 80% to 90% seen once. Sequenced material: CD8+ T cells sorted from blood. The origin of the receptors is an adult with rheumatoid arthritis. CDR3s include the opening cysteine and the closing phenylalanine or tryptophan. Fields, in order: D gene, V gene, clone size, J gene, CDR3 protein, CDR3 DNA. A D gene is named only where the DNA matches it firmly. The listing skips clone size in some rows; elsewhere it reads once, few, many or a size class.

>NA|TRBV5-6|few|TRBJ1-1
CASSLGQVNTEAFF
TGTGCCAGCAGCTTGGGACAGGTGAACACTGAAGCTTTCTTT
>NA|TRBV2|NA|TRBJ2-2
CASSRPSNTGELFF
TGTGCCAGCAGTCGGCCCTCGAACACCGGGGAGCTGTTTTTT
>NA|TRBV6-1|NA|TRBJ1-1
CASNLWGGNTEAFF
TGTGCCAGCAATCTCTGGGGAGGGAACACTGAAGCTTTCTTT
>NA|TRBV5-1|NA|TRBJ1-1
CASSLAGGGLTEAFF
TGCGCCAGCAGCTTGGCTGGAGGGGGGCTCACTGAAGCTTTCTTT
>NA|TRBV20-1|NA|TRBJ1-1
CSANTGTEAFF
TGCAGTGCTAACACGGGAACTGAAGCTTTCTTT
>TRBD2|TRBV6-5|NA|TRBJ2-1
CASSYSTSGEQFF
TGTGCCAGCAGTTACTCGACTAGCGGTGAGCAGTTCTTC
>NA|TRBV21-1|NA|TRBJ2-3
CASSRDRTDTQYF
TGTGCCAGCAGCAGAGACCGGACAGATACGCAGTATTTT
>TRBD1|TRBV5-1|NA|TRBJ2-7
CASSFSGQGYEQYF
TGCGCCAGCAGCTTTTCGGGACAGGGCTACGAGCAGTACTTC
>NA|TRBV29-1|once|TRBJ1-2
CSVVENNYGYTF
TGCAGCGTTGTGGAAAATAACTATGGCTACACCTTC
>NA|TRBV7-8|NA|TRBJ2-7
CASSQAYEQYF
TGTGCCAGCAGCCAGGCCTACGAGCAGTACTTC
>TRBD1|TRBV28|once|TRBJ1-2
CASRSTRGLVYGYTF
TGTGCCAGCAGATCGACCAGGGGGCTGGTCTATGGCTACACCTTC
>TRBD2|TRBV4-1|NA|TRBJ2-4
CASSQSSGGAWNIQYF
TGCGCCAGCAGCCAGTCTAGCGGGGGGGCCTGGAACATTCAGTACTTC
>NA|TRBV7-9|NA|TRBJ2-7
CASSPQQGYEQYF
TGTGCCAGCAGCCCACAACAGGGCTACGAGCAGTACTTC
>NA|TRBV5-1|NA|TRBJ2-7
CASSLGGYEQYF
TGCGCCAGCAGCTTGGGCGGGTACGAGCAGTACTTC
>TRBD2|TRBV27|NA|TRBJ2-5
CASSTGTSGLGETQYF
TGTGCCAGCAGCACCGGGACTAGCGGCCTGGGGGAGACCCAGTACTTC
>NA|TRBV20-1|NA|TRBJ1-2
CSALSRGYTF
TGCAGTGCTCTTTCGCGGGGCTACACCTTC
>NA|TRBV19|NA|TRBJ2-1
CASSHFSSGGVYNEQFF
TGTGCCAGTAGCCACTTCAGTTCGGGGGGCGTTTACAATGAGCAGTTCTTC
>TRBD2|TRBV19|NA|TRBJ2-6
CASSNRGGLAGANVLTF
TGTGCCAGTAGCAACCGCGGGGGGCTCGCTGGGGCCAACGTCCTGACTTTC
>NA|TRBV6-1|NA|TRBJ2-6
CASSEAGWADSSGANVLTF
TGTGCCAGCAGTGAAGCAGGGTGGGCAGACAGCTCTGGGGCCAACGTCCTGACTTTC
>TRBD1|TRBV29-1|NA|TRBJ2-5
CSVDPPTGGGETQYF
TGCAGCGTTGACCCTCCGACAGGGGGCGGTGAGACCCAGTACTTC
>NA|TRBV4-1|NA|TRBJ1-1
CASSQIGLNTEAFF
TGCGCCAGCAGCCAAATCGGTCTGAACACTGAAGCTTTCTTT
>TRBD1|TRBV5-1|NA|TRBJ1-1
CASSLGQGAVTEAFF
TGCGCCAGCAGCTTAGGACAGGGGGCGGTTACTGAAGCTTTCTTT
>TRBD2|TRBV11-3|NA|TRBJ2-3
CASSPSGGDYNTDTQYF
TGTGCCAGCAGTCCCTCGGGGGGGGACTATAACACAGATACGCAGTATTTT
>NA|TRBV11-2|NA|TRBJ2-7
CASSLDPGSYEQYF
TGTGCCAGCAGTTTAGATCCGGGCTCCTACGAGCAGTACTTC
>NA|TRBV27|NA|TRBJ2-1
CASRLGGNEQLF
TGTGCCAGCAGACTTGGGGGCAATGAGCAGCTCTTC
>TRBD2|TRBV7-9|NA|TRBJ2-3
CASSSGLAGVARDTQYF
TGTGCCAGCAGCTCCGGACTAGCGGGAGTCGCCAGGGATACGCAGTATTTT